This section outlines one T cell receptor (beta chain) sequence together with its context. The target of this receptor is not known. The germline gene is not matched at one end of the junction; a read error may be the cause. These data belong to a study of cytomegalovirus exposure and HLA in healthy donors (dated by TCRdb to the late 2010s). Turning to the overall study: According to an earlier analysis of several hundred of the donors, 200 million or so T cells yielded 117 million unique TCR beta sequences and 276 Gb of sequence data. All discovery cohort repertoires had been generated on a single sequencing platform. A handful of DR-DQ haplotypes were handled as single units for association and clustering because linkage in the cohort was strong. A separate validation cohort of about 110 different subjects was used in addition to the roughly 670-subject first cohort. The number of typed donors differed by locus: about 620-630 for A, B, C, DRB1 and DQB1; 500 to 550 for DQA1; some 590 for DPA1; and some 450 for DPB1. Approximately 310 gigabases of sequencing data and approximately 85 million unique TCR sequences were included in an early release covering roughly 600 HLA-typed donors. The study used immunosequencing to profile the T cell repertoires of several hundred subjects and linked those repertoires to cytomegalovirus serostatus. Among about 370 genotyped donors of the cohort, an average of approximately 240,000 unique TCR beta nucleotide sequences was sequenced per donor, of which about 18% were non-productive. HLA typing covered class I and class II loci at four-digit resolution. Donor age, sex, ethnicity and CMV serostatus were collected together with the repertoire data. An earlier analysis of several hundred of the donors applied high-throughput TCR beta sequencing to assess whether each TCR beta V gene segment acted as functional or pseudogenic. In the later analysis, no new phenotypic data were used to find candidate immune exposures; instead, reliance was placed on TCR beta sequences and their occurrence across donors. Genome-wide SNP genotypes for about 60% of the roughly 700 donors were used in a later genetic analysis, which treated that subset as a discovery cohort. A later analysis re-examined previously published TCR beta repertoires from several hundred donors and added high-resolution HLA genotyping to investigate patterns of TCR occurrence. The aim of the study was to test whether cataloging public T cell receptors could identify signatures of past pathogen exposure. The study combined high-throughput TCR immunosequencing, statistical association of individual TCRs with disease status, and machine learning to predict cytomegalovirus infection status. Among the approximately 430 genotyped donors, about 85% belonged to the genetic ancestry cluster associated with self-reported Caucasian donors. Here is what the overall study found, with its caveats: Because counts were too low, seventeen rarely observed V segments, including chromosome 9 orphons, were left out of the earlier analysis of 587 of the donors. Correlated functional status among segregating V segments might be attributable to linkage disequilibrium, but an unknown experimental factor could not be ruled out. An association between a missense DCLRE1C variant and V-gene and J-gene trimming of TCR beta chains was found in a later genetic analysis and replicated in an independent cohort. According to a later genetic analysis, donors in an Asian-associated ancestry cluster had fewer N-insertions in productive TCRs than the roughly 660-donor mean. In vitro tests confirmed that three of the cytomegalovirus-associated TCR beta chains recognize cytomegalovirus antigens. A cluster of highly shared sequence variants was judged likely to be a technical artifact of the sequencing pipeline. In an earlier analysis of some 500 of the donors, most TCR beta V segments were observed in productive rearrangements about 87% or about 30% of the time, broadly matching IMGT annotations. Specific HLA alleles were associated with 15,000 to 20,000 TCR beta sequences at a false discovery rate of 0.05 in a later analysis. According to the authors, the approach could potentially be generalized to other disease states and immunological phenotypes. The classifier was reported to diagnose cytomegalovirus status with high specificity and sensitivity in both the original cohort and the validation cohort. The study gave a list of about 150 TCR beta chains associated with cytomegalovirus. When HLA alleles, especially DR and DQ, strongly co-occurred, TCR associations were difficult to assign to individual alleles. A further reported finding was that TCR beta sequences accurately predicted the HLA-A and HLA-B alleles for most subjects in the first cohort. In a later analysis, TCR association rates were found to vary across HLA loci, with the most associated TCRs seen for DRB1 alleles and the fewest for HLA-C alleles. A later analysis found that most CMV-associated TCR beta chains appeared HLA-restricted, with HLA associations seemingly driven largely by CMV exposure. A later analysis reported that several top co-occurrence clusters appeared linked to parvovirus B19, influenza, CMV and Epstein-Barr virus. The only immune exposure information available for the cohort was CMV serostatus. In this cohort, only TCR beta chains were sequenced, and detectable features were limited by the absence of alpha or paired-chain data. Because some donors lacked HLA typing at each locus, the association tests relied only on the typed subset. Presence/absence analyses assumed roughly uniform sequencing depth across donors, an assumption that may not hold. In a later analysis, HLA-associated TCR beta chains showed more clonal expansion and lower generation probabilities than non-associated chains that were equally common. While some public TCRs were present in many individuals, most TCR sequences turned up only very rarely across donors.

The cohort was made up of approximately 670 healthy bone marrow donors. At the time of sampling, every cohort member was nominally healthy, though immune exposures that went unrecorded were likely present. The donor tested CMV seropositive, placing the donor among the 290 or so seropositive members of the cohort. Every donor gave a peripheral blood sample, and the peripheral blood mononuclear cells from that sample were used for TCR beta sequencing. The Qiagen DNeasy Blood Extraction Kit was used to extract genomic DNA from the blood cell samples. Library method: the immunoSEQ multiplex PCR assay. For the multiplex PCR, a mixture combining 60 forward primers for TCR Vbeta segments and 13 reverse primers for TCR Jbeta segments was used. A multiplex PCR assay on genomic DNA amplified the CDR3 region of rearranged TCR beta genes. The Illumina HiSeq System was used to sequence the amplified TCR beta libraries as 87-base-pair reads. Regarding the original processing steps: A later analysis counted about 76 million unique TCR beta chains across the 700 or so repertoires, and 9.5 million to 11 million of these chains were shared by at least two donors. Raw reads were error-corrected and collapsed into unique sequences with a nearest-neighbor algorithm that merged closely related sequences to remove PCR and sequencing errors. To assign V, D and J gene segments, CDR3 sequences were aligned to IMGT reference sequences. For a sequence to be retained, a match of at least six nucleotides to both a V gene segment and a J gene segment was required. Rearrangements were called productive when the CDR3 lacked stop codons and stayed in frame with V and J; all others were non-productive. CDR3 was defined by IMGT convention, running from the second conserved V-encoded cysteine to the conserved J-encoded phenylalanine. In an earlier analysis of 500 to 650 of the donors, sequences lacking an unambiguous match to a single V gene segment were excluded. An earlier analysis of a few hundred of the donors called V segments functional above 56.7% productive rearrangements and segregating when the between-donor standard deviation exceeded 5%. A statistical classification framework was built to diagnose cytomegalovirus status from the catalog of TCR beta chain sequences. In a later analysis, TCR nucleotide sequences were compared against IMGT/GENE-DB human TR gene sequences so that V and J genes could be assigned. In a later analysis, CDR3 sequences and most-parsimonious VDJ recombination scenarios were assigned using the TCRdist pipeline. In a later analysis, each TCR beta chain was defined by its CDR3 amino acid sequence together with its V-gene family, and reads lacking a unique V-gene family were excluded. To address suspected cross-contamination and a sequencing artifact, a later analysis removed roughly 640 highly shared, low-generation-probability nucleotide sequences. For each public chain, a later analysis derived a clonal expansion index from normalized ranks of inferred template counts within each repertoire. Generation probabilities in a later analysis came from a VDJ recombination model fitted to out-of-frame rearrangements, and those results were checked against IGoR. In a later analysis, hypergeometric tests were used to score TCR-TCR, TCR-HLA and TCR-CMV co-occurrence, with a repertoire-size bias correction applied to TCR pairs. A later analysis estimated false discovery rates by permuting HLA or CMV assignments 20 times. In a later analysis, co-occurring TCRs were grouped with DBSCAN, and TCRdist sequence similarity was added when clustering was performed within HLA-allele-positive subsets. Repertoires with fewer than 30,000 or more than 120,000 public chains, plus five repertoires with anomalous nucleotide sharing, were excluded from co-occurrence clustering. The table comes from immuneACCESS by way of TCRdb, which keeps in-frame sequences with V and J called. Part of the clones is missing from these tables; in studies checked, under half for an unresolved V gene and the rest for unknown reasons. D and trimming were read from the DNA, whereas the V and J calls and clone size are those reported in that table. The sample contains over 150,000 clones, about 81% of them found a single time. 6.5% of the sample is held by the ten biggest clonotypes.

The sequence came from a woman aged 45-65 years in good health and CMV-seropositive. The sequenced material came from PBMCs.

The sequence in DNA is TGTTCCAGCAGCGACAGCTCCTACGAGCAGTACTTC. It specifies CSSSDSSYEQYF. The rearranged chain carries TRBV7-9 and TRBJ2-7, with TRBD1 perhaps the D gene, on 5 matching bases. Measured from the cysteine to the phenylalanine, the CDR3 is 12 residues long. The sequence is cut down to CDR3 DNA, 36 bases in frame from base 1. CDR1 SEHNR and CDR2 FQNEAQ are derived from the germline V gene (reference sequence).